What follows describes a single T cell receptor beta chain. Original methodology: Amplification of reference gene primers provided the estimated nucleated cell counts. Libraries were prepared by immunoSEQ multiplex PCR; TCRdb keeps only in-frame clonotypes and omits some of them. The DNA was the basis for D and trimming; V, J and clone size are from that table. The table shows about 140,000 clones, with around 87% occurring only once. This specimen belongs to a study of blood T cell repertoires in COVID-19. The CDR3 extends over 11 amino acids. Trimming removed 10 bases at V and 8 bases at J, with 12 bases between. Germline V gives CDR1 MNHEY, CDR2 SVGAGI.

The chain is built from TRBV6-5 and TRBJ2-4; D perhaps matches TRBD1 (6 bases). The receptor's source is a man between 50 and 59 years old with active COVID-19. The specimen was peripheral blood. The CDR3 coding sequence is TGTGCCACTCGGGACACGGACATTCAGTACTTC. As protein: CATRDTDIQYF.